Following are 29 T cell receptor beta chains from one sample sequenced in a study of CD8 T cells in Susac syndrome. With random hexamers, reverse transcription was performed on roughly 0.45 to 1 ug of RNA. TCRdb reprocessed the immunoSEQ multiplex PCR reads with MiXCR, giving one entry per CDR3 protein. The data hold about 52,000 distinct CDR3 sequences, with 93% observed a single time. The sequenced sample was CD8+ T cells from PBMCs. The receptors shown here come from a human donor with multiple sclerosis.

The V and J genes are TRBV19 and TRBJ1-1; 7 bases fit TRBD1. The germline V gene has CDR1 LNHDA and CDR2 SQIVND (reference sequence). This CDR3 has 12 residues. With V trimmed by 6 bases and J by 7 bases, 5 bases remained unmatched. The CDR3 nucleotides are TGTGCCAGTAGCGGGACAGCCCGTGAAGCTTTCTTT. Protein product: CASSGTAREAFF.

The CDR3 region has the DNA TGTGCCAGCAGCTTGTATCAGAGTTCCGGCTACACCTTC. Translating it yields CASSLYQSSGYTF. The J gene is TRBJ1-2, the V gene TRBV5-4; D uncertain. This CDR3 has 13 residues. Germline CDR1 is SGHNT and CDR2 is YYREEE (reference sequence). Trimming cost V 1 base and J 8 bases, with 12 bases left between them. The full variable domain, its missing parts supplied by reference TRBV5-4 and TRBJ1-2, is ETGVTQSPTHLIKTRGQQVTLRCSSQSGHNTVSWYQQALGQGPQFIFQYYREEENGRGNFPPRFSGLQFPNYSSELNVNALELDDSALYLCASSLYQSSGYTFGSGTRLTVV.

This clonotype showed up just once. CDR3 sequence (DNA): TGTGCCAGCAGTCCCCGGGACCCCTGGCGACCTGGGGCCAACGTCCTGACTTTC. Its translation is CASSPRDPWRPGANVLTF. The chain uses TRBV12-3 or TRBV12-4 and TRBJ2-6; TRBD1 or TRBD2 may be the D gene (5 bases each). Trimming stripped 5 bases from V and 2 bases from J, with 19 bases between. CDR3 length equals 18 residues.

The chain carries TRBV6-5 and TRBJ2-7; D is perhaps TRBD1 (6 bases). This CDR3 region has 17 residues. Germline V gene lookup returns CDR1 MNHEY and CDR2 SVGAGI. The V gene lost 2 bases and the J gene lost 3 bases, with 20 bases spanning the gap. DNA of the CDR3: TGTGCCAGCAGTTACCCTGAAACAGGTCAGGGGCGCTACGAGCAGTACTTC. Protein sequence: CASSYPETGQGRYEQYF.

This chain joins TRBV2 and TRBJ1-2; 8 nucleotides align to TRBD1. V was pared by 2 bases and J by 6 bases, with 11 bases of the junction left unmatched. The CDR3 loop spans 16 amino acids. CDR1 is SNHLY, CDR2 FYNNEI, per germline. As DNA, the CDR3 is TGTGCCAGCAGTGAAATGGGCGGACAGGGTACCGATGGCTACACCTTC. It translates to CASSEMGGQGTDGYTF. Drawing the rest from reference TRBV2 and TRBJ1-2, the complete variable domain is EPEVTQTPSHQVTQMGQEVILRCVPISNHLYFYWYRQILGQKVEFLVSFYNNEISEKSEIFDDQFSVERPDGSNFTLKIRSTKLEDSAMYFCASSEMGGQGTDGYTFGSGTRLTVV.

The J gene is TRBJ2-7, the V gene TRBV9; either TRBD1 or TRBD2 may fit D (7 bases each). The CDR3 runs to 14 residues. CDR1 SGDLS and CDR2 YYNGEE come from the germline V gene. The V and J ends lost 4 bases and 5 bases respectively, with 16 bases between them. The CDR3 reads CASSLRDSGDEQYF. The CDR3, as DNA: TGTGCCAGCAGCCTCCGGGACAGCGGGGACGAGCAGTACTTC.

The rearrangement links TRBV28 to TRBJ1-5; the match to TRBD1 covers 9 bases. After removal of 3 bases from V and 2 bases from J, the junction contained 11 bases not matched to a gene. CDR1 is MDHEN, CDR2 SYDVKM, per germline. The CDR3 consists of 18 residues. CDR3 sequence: CASSFIVDRGEGNQPQHF. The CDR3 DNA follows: TGTGCCAGCAGTTTTATAGTGGACAGGGGAGAGGGCAATCAGCCCCAGCATTTT.

The CDR3 loop reads CASSIRGYNEQFF. The DNA for the CDR3 is TGTGCCAGCAGCATAAGGGGGTACAATGAGCAGTTCTTC. V is TRBV11-3 and J is TRBJ2-1; D is possibly TRBD1 (6 bases). The length of the CDR3 is 13 residues. The V gene's germline CDR1 is SGHNT and CDR2 YENEEA. Trimming cost V 5 bases and J 4 bases, with 9 bases left between them.

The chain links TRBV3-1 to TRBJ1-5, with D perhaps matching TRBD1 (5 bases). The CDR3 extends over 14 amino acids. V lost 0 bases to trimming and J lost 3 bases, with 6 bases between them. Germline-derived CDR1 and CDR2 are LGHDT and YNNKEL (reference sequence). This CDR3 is CASSQDRVNQPQHF. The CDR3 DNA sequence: TGTGCCAGCAGCCAAGACAGGGTCAATCAGCCCCAGCATTTT.

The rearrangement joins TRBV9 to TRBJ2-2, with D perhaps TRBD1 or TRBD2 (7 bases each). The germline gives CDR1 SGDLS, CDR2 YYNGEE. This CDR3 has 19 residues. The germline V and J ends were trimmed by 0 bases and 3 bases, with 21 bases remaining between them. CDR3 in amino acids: CASSVDAPGGGHYTGELFF. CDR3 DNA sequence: TGTGCCAGCAGCGTAGATGCCCCAGGGGGGGGGCACTACACCGGGGAGCTGTTTTTT.

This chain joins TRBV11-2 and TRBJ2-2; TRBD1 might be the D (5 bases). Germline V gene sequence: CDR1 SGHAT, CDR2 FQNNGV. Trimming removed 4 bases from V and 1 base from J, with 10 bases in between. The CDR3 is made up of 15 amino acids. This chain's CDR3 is CASSSTEKNTGELFF. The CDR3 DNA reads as TGTGCCAGCAGCTCGACAGAGAAGAACACCGGGGAGCTGTTTTTT.

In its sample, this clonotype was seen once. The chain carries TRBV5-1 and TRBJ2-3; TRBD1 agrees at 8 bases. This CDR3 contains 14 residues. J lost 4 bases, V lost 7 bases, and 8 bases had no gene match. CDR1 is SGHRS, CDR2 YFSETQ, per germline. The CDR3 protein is CASEDRDRPDTQYF. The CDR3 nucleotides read TGCGCCAGCGAAGACCGGGACAGGCCAGATACGCAGTATTTT.

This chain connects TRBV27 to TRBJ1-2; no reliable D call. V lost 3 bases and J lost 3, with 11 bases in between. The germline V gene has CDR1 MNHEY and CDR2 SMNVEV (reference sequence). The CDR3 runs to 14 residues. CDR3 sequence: CASSFLPGYYGYTF. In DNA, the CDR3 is TGTGCCAGCAGTTTCCTGCCAGGATACTATGGCTACACCTTC.

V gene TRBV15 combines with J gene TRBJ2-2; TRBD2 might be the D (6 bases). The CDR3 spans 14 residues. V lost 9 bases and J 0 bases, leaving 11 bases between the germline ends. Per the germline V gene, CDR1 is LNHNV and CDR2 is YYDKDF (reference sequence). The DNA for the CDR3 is TGTGCCACGGGCGGGGCTGCGAACACCGGGGAGCTGTTTTTT. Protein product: CATGGAANTGELFF.

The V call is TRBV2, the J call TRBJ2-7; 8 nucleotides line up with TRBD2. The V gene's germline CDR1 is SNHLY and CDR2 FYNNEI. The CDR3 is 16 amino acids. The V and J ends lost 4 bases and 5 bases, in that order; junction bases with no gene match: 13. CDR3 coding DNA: TGTGCCAGCAGTGGAGGTACCGGGACTAGACTGAACGAGCAGTACTTC. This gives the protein CASSGGTGTRLNEQYF.

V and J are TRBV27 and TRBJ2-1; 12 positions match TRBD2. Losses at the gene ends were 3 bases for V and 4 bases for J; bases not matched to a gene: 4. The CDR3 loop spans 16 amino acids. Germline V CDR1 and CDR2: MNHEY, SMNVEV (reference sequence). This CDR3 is CASSFLLAGGYNEQFF. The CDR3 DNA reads TGTGCCAGCAGTTTCTTACTAGCGGGGGGTTACAATGAGCAGTTCTTC.

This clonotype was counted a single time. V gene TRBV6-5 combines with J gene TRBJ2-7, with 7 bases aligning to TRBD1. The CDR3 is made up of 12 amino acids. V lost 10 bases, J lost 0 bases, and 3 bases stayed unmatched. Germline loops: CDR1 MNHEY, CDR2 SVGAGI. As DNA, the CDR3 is TGTGCCACCCGACAGGGCTCCTACGAGCAGTACTTC. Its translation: CATRQGSYEQYF.

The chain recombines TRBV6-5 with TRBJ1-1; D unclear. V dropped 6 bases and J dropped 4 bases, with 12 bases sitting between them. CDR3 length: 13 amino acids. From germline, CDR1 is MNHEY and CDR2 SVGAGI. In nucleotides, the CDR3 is TGTGCCAGCAGCAAAAATACCGGCACTGAAGCTTTCTTT. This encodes CASSKNTGTEAFF.

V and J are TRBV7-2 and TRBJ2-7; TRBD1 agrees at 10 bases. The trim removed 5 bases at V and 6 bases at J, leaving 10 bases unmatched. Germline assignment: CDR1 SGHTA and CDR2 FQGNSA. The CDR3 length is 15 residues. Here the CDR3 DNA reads TGTGCCAGCAGCCCATTCTCCGGGACAGGGGTCGAGCAGTACTTC. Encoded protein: CASSPFSGTGVEQYF.

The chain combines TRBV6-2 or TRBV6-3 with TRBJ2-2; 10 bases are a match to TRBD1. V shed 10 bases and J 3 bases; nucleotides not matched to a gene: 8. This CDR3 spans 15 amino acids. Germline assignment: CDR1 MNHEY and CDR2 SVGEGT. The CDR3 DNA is TGTGCCATAAAAACCGGGACAGGGGACACCGGGGAGCTGTTTTTT. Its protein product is CAIKTGTGDTGELFF.

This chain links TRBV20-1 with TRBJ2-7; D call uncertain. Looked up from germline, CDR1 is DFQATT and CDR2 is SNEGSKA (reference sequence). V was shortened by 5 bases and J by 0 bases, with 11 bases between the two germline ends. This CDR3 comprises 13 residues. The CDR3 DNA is TGCAGTGCTCTCTACCGTAGCTCCTACGAGCAGTACTTC. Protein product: CSALYRSSYEQYF.

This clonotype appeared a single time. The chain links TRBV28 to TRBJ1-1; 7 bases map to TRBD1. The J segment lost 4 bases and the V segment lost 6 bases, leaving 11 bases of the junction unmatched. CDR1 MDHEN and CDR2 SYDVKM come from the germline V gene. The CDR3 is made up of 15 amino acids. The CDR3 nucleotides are TGTGCCAGCAGCCTTAGGGGGCTTGGGGGCACTGAAGCTTTCTTT. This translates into CASSLRGLGGTEAFF.

The CDR3 sequence is CASSVPWTGGRDSPLHF. The CDR3 bases are TGTGCCAGCAGTGTCCCGTGGACAGGGGGCAGGGATTCACCCCTCCACTTT. This chain connects TRBV2 to TRBJ1-6; 11 nucleotides line up with TRBD1. V trimming: 4 bases; J trimming: 8 bases; junction bases outside the gene matches: 10. This CDR3 spans 17 amino acids. Per germline, CDR1 SNHLY and CDR2 FYNNEI.

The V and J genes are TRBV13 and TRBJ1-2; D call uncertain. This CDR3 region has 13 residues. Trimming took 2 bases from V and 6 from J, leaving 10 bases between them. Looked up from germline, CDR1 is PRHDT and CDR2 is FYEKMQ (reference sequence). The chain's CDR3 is CASSLRESDGYTF. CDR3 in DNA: TGTGCCAGCAGCTTAAGGGAGAGTGATGGCTACACCTTC.

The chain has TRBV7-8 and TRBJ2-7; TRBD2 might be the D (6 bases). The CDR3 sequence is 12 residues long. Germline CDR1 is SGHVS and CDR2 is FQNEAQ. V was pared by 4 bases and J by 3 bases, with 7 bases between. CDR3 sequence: CASSSRGYEQYF. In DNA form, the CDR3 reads TGTGCCAGCAGCTCGCGGGGCTACGAGCAGTACTTC.

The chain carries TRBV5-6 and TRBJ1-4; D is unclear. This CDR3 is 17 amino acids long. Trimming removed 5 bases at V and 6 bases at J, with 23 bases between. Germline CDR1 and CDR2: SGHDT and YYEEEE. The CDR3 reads CASSIFGVPVRHEKLFF. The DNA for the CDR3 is TGTGCCAGCAGTATCTTTGGGGTGCCAGTTCGCCATGAAAAACTGTTTTTT.

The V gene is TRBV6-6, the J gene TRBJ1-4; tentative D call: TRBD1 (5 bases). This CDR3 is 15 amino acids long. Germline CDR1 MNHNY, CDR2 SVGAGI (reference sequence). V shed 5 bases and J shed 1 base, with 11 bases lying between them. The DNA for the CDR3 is TGTGCCAGCAGTCCCCTACAGGAAACTAATGAAAAACTGTTTTTT. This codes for CASSPLQETNEKLFF.

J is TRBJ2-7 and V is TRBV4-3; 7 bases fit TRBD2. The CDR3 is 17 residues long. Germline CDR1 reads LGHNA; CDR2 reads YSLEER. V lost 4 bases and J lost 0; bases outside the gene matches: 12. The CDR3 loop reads CASSPRLREGISYEQYF. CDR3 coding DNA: TGCGCCAGCAGCCCGCGGCTCAGGGAGGGAATCTCCTACGAGCAGTACTTC.

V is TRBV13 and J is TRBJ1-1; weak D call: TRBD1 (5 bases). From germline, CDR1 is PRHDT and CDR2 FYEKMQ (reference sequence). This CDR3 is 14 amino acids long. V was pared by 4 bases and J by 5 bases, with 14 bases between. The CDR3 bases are TGTGCCAGCAGCTCCGGGACCCCTGGGACTGAAGCTTTCTTT. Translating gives CASSSGTPGTEAFF.